A single sample is the source of the 12 T cell receptor beta chains below, sequenced in a study of blood T cell repertoires in COVID-19. The data were produced by immunoSEQ multiplex PCR, yet TCRdb's version contains in-frame clones alone and is incomplete. The sample shows approximately 50,000 clones, around 80% of them seen only once. What was sequenced was peripheral blood. These TCRs come from a human donor in a cohort sampled during active COVID-19.

The V gene is TRBV7-2, the J gene TRBJ2-3; 7 bases are a match to TRBD2. The CDR3 sequence is 15 residues long. Germline V CDR1 and CDR2: SGHTA, FQGNSA. J was trimmed by 0 bases and V by 5 bases; bases with no gene match: 5. The CDR3 DNA follows: TGTGCCAGCAGCCGCCGGGACTACAGCACAGATACGCAGTATTTT. It codes for CASSRRDYSTDTQYF. Full variable domain (missing parts from reference TRBV7-2 and TRBJ2-3): GAGVSQSPSNKVTEKGKDVELRCDPISGHTALYWYRQSLGQGLEFLIYFQGNSAPDKSGLPSDRFSAERTGGSVSTLTIQRTQQEDSAVYLCASSRRDYSTDTQYFGPGTRLTVL.

The V call is TRBV4-2, the J call TRBJ1-2; 8 bases match TRBD1. CDR1 and CDR2 (germline): LGHNA, YNFKEQ. This CDR3 comprises 14 residues. With V trimmed by 4 bases and J by 4 bases, 5 bases remained unmatched. CDR3 in DNA: TGTGCCAGCAGCCCAGACGGACAGGGCTATGGCTACACCTTC. Protein sequence: CASSPDGQGYGYTF.

The V call is TRBV5-1, the J call TRBJ1-1, with a possible D match to TRBD1 (6 bases). V was clipped by 4 bases and J by 5 bases, with 12 bases between them. Germline V CDR1 and CDR2: SGHRS, YFSETQ. The CDR3 is 13 residues long. Here the CDR3 reads CASSIYRETEAFF. The DNA of the CDR3 is TGCGCCAGCAGCATATACAGGGAGACTGAAGCTTTCTTT.

The chain recombines TRBV11-2 with TRBJ1-3, with D maybe TRBD1 (5 bases). The CDR3 extends over 13 amino acids. The V and J ends lost 4 bases and 3 bases respectively, with 7 bases between them. The germline gives CDR1 SGHAT, CDR2 FQNNGV. CDR3 in DNA: TGTGCCAGCAGCTCGGGGGATGGAAACACCATATATTTT. This sequence encodes CASSSGDGNTIYF. The full variable domain, its missing parts supplied by reference TRBV11-2 and TRBJ1-3, is EAGVAQSPRYKIIEKRQSVAFWCNPISGHATLYWYQQILGQGPKLLIQFQNNGVVDDSQLPKDRFSAERLKGVDSTLKIQPAKLEDSAVYLCASSSGDGNTIYFGEGSWLTVV.

The chain recombines TRBV12-5 with TRBJ2-1, with D tentatively TRBD2 (6 bases). The germline V gene has CDR1 LGHNT and CDR2 FRNRAP. V shed 6 bases and J shed 5 bases, with 17 bases lying between them. This CDR3 has 15 amino acids. The CDR3 is CASGIGLPGNNEQFF. The CDR3, as DNA: TGTGCTAGTGGGATTGGACTACCGGGAAACAATGAGCAGTTCTTC.

Remarks on this clone: The DNA is omitted, as the CDR3 cannot be located on it reliably, and the CDR3 follows TCRdb's listing. This chain links TRBV24-1 with TRBJ2-2; TRBD1, the table's D call, lacks a check against the DNA. The CDR3 is 16 amino acids long, termini counted. Germline V gene sequence: CDR1 KGHDR, CDR2 SFDVKD. The CDR3 is CATSDFGPGSGGELFF.

The sample holds a few counts of this clone. Other DNA sequences in this specimen translate into the identical CDR3. The J gene is TRBJ1-5, the V gene TRBV24-1; TRBD1 agrees at 8 bases. V gave up 4 bases and J gave up 7 bases; unmatched junction bases: 5. Per the germline V gene, CDR1 is KGHDR and CDR2 is SFDVKD. This CDR3 has 14 amino acids. In DNA, the CDR3 is TGTGCCACCAGTGAAGGACAGGGTGGCCAGCCCCAGCATTTT. Its translation is CATSEGQGGQPQHF.

V and J are TRBV18 and TRBJ1-2; TRBD1 aligns across 7 bases. Losses at the gene ends were 2 bases for V and 2 bases for J; bases not matched to a gene: 5. The CDR3 sequence is 15 residues long. In germline, CDR1 is KGHSH, CDR2 LQKENI. CDR3 coding DNA: TGTGCCAGCTCACCAGAGACAGGGTCGAACTATGGCTACACCTTC. It codes for CASSPETGSNYGYTF. The full variable domain, its missing parts supplied by reference TRBV18 and TRBJ1-2, is NAGVMQNPRHLVRRRGQEARLRCSPMKGHSHVYWYRQLPEEGLKFMVYLQKENIIDESGMPKERFSAEFPKEGPSILRIQQVVRGDSAAYFCASSPETGSNYGYTFGSGTRLTVV.

The rearrangement links TRBV28 to TRBJ1-1; 11 bases are a match to TRBD1. CDR3 length: 16 amino acids. Looked up from germline, CDR1 is MDHEN and CDR2 is SYDVKM. After removal of 2 bases from V and 4 bases from J, the junction contained 6 bases not matched to a gene. The CDR3 reads CASSLPGTGGVTEAFF. In DNA form, the CDR3 reads TGTGCCAGCAGTTTACCCGGGACAGGGGGAGTCACTGAAGCTTTCTTT.

The chain carries TRBV5-4 and TRBJ1-2, with D hard to call. V lost 1 base and J 3 bases, leaving 13 bases between the germline ends. The CDR3 loop spans 15 amino acids. In germline, CDR1 is SGHNT, CDR2 YYREEE (reference sequence). The CDR3 DNA is TGTGCCAGCAGCTTGCCCCTCGGGGTCGACTATGGCTACACCTTC. It encodes CASSLPLGVDYGYTF. The full variable domain, in which reference TRBV5-4 and TRBJ1-2 provide the parts outside the CDR3, is ETGVTQSPTHLIKTRGQQVTLRCSSQSGHNTVSWYQQALGQGPQFIFQYYREEENGRGNFPPRFSGLQFPNYSSELNVNALELDDSALYLCASSLPLGVDYGYTFGSGTRLTVV.

The gene calls are TRBV3-1 (or the pseudogene TRBV3-2) and TRBJ2-1; a weak D match, TRBD1 (5 bases). In germline, CDR1 is LGHDT, CDR2 YNNKEL (reference sequence). The CDR3 totals 17 residues. The V and J ends lost 0 bases and 2 bases respectively, with 14 bases between them. The CDR3 loop reads CASSQDLLAGPYNEQFF. CDR3 bases: TGTGCCAGCAGCCAAGATCTTTTGGCAGGGCCCTACAATGAGCAGTTCTTC.

The V and J genes are TRBV18 and TRBJ2-1, with 7 bases identical to TRBD2. V trimming: 3 bases; J trimming: 8 bases; junction bases outside the gene matches: 10. CDR1 KGHSH and CDR2 LQKENI come from the germline V gene. There are 15 residues in the CDR3. The CDR3 sequence: CASSPPSGSNDEQFF. For the CDR3, the DNA is TGTGCCAGCTCACCTCCTAGCGGTTCCAACGATGAGCAGTTCTTC. The full variable domain, with the rest looked up from reference TRBV18 and TRBJ2-1, is NAGVMQNPRHLVRRRGQEARLRCSPMKGHSHVYWYRQLPEEGLKFMVYLQKENIIDESGMPKERFSAEFPKEGPSILRIQQVVRGDSAAYFCASSPPSGSNDEQFFGPGTRLTVL.